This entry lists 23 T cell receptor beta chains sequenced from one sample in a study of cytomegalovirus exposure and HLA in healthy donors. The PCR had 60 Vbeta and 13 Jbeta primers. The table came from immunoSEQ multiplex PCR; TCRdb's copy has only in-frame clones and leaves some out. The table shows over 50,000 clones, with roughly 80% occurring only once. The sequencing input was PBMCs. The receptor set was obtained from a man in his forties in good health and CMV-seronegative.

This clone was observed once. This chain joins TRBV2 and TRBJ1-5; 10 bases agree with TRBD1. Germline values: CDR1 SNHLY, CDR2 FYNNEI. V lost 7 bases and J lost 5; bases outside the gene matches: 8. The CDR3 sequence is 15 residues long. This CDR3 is CASTIRDRGHQPQHF. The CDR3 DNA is TGTGCCAGCACTATCCGGGACAGGGGACATCAGCCCCAGCATTTT.

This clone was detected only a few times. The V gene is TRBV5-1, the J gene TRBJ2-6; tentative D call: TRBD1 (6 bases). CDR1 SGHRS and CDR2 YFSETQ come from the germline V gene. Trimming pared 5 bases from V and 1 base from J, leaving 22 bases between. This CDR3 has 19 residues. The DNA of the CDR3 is TGCGCCAGCAGAGCCCCTTCCTTGACAGGCGGGTCTGGGGCCAACGTCCTGACTTTC. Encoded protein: CASRAPSLTGGSGANVLTF.

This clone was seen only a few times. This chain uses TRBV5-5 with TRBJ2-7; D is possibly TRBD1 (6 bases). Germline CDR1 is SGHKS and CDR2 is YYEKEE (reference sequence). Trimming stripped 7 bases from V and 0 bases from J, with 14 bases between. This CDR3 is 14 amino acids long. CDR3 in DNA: TGTGCCAGCCTAGTGGACAGTAACTCCTACGAGCAGTACTTC. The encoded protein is CASLVDSNSYEQYF.

The CDR3 is CASSLKTSGEYEQYF. In DNA, the CDR3 is TGTGCCAGTAGCCTAAAGACTAGCGGAGAGTACGAGCAGTACTTC. J is TRBJ2-7 and V is TRBV19; 9 positions agree with TRBD2. The trim removed 6 bases at V and 4 bases at J, leaving 10 bases unmatched. CDR3 size: 15 residues. Germline V lookup: CDR1 LNHDA, CDR2 SQIVND (reference sequence). The variable domain in full, with the rest retrieved from reference TRBV19 and TRBJ2-7, is DGGITQSPKYLFRKEGQNVTLSCEQNLNHDAMYWYRQDPGQGLRLIYYSQIVNDFQKGDIAEGYSVSREKKESFPLTVTSAQKNPTAFYLCASSLKTSGEYEQYFGPGTRLTVT.

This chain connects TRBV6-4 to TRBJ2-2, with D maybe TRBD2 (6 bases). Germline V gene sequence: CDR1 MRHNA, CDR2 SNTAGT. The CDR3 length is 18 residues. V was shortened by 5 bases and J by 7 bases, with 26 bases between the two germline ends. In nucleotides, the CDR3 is TGTGCCAGCAGTCTCAACAGCCGTGGAGGGCTCGGACACGGGGAGCTGTTTTTT. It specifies CASSLNSRGGLGHGELFF.

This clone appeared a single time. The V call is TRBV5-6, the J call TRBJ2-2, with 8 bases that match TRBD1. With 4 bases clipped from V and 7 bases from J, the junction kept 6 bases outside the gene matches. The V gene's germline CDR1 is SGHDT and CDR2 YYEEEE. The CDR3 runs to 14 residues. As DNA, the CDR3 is TGTGCCAGCAGCCGGACAGGGTTTGGCGGGGAGCTGTTTTTT. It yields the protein CASSRTGFGGELFF. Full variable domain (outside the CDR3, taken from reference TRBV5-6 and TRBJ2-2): DAGVTQSPTHLIKTRGQQVTLRCSPKSGHDTVSWYQQALGQGPQFIFQYYEEEERQRGNFPDRFSGHQFPNYSSELNVNALLLGDSALYLCASSRTGFGGELFFGEGSRLTVL.

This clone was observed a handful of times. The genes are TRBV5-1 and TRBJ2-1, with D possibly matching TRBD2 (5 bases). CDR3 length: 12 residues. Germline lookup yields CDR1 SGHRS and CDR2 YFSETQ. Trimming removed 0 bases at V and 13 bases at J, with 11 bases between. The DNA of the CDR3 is TGCGCCAGCAGCTTGGTCCGGGATAAACAGTTCTTC. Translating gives CASSLVRDKQFF.

The CDR3 region is CASSQGFGTYTGELFF. Written as DNA, the CDR3 is TGCGCCAGCAGCCAGGGTTTCGGGACATACACCGGGGAGCTGTTTTTT. This chain connects TRBV4-3 to TRBJ2-2, with D maybe TRBD1 (6 bases). CDR1 and CDR2 from the germline V gene are LGHNA and YSLEER. Trimming pared 3 bases from V and 3 bases from J, leaving 14 bases between. The CDR3 runs to 16 residues.

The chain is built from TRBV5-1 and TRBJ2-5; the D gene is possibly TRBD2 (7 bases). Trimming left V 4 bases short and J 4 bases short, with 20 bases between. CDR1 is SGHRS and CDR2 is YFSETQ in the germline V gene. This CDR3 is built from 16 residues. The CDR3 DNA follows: TGCGCCAGCAGCCGCTCAATTGTGGGGGGGCTAGAGACCCAGTACTTC. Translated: CASSRSIVGGLETQYF.

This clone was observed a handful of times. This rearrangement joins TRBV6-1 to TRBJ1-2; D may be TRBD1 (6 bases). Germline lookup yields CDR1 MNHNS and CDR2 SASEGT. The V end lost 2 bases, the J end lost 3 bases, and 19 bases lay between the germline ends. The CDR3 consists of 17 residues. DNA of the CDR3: TGTGCCAGCAGTGAATCGAGGGGAGCAGGGGCCTACTATGGCTACACCTTC. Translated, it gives CASSESRGAGAYYGYTF.

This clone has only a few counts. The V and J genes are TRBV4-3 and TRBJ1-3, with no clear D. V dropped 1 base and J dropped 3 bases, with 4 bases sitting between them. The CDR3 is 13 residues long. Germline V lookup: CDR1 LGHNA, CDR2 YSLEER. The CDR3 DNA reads TGCGCCAGCAGCCAAGCTCGTGGAAACACCATATATTTT. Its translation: CASSQARGNTIYF.

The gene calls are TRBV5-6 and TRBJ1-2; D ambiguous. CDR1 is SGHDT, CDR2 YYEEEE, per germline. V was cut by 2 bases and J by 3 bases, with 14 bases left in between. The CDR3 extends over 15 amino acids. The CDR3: CASSFRGIPYYGYTF. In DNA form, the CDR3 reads TGTGCCAGCAGCTTTAGAGGGATCCCCTACTATGGCTACACCTTC. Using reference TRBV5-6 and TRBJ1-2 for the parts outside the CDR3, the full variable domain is DAGVTQSPTHLIKTRGQQVTLRCSPKSGHDTVSWYQQALGQGPQFIFQYYEEEERQRGNFPDRFSGHQFPNYSSELNVNALLLGDSALYLCASSFRGIPYYGYTFGSGTRLTVV.

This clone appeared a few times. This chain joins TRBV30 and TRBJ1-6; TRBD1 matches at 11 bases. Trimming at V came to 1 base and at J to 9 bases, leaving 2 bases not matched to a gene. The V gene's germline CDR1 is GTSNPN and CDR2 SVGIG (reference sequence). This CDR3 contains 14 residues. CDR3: CAWSGGQGGSPLHF. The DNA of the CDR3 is TGTGCCTGGAGTGGGGGACAGGGGGGTTCACCCCTCCACTTT.

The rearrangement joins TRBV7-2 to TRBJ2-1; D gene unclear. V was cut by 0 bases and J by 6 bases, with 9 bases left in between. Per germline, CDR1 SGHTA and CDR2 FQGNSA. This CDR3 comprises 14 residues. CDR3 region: CASSLARRVNEQFF. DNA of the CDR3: TGTGCCAGCAGCTTAGCGCGCCGGGTCAATGAGCAGTTCTTC.

The CDR3 is CASSPGRELGSGANVLTF. Here the CDR3 DNA reads TGTGCCAGCTCACCGGGGCGGGAGCTAGGGTCTGGGGCCAACGTCCTGACTTTC. The chain links TRBV18 to TRBJ2-6, with TRBD2 identical over 7 bases. With V trimmed by 3 bases and J by 1 base, 9 bases remained unmatched. This CDR3 spans 18 amino acids. The V gene's germline CDR1 is KGHSH and CDR2 LQKENI.

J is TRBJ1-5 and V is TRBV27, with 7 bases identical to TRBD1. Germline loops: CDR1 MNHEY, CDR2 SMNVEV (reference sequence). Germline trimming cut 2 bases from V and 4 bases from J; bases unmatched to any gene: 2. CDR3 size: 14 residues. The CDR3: CASSLQQGNQPQHF. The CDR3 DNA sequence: TGTGCCAGCAGTTTACAACAGGGGAATCAGCCCCAGCATTTT.

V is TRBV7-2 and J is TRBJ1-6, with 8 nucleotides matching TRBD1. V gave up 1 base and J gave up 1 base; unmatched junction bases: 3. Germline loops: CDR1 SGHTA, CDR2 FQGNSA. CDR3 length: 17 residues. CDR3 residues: CASSLDQGASYNSPLHF. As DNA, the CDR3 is TGTGCCAGCAGCTTAGATCAGGGGGCGTCCTATAATTCACCCCTCCACTTT.

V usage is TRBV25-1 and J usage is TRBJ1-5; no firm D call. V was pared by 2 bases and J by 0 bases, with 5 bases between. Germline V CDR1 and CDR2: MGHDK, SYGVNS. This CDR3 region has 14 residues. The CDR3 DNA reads TGTGCCAGCAGTGAAGACTATAGCAATCAGCCCCAGCATTTT. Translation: CASSEDYSNQPQHF. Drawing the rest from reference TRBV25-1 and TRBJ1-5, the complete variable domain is EADIYQTPRYLVIGTGKKITLECSQTMGHDKMYWYQQDPGMELHLIHYSYGVNSTEKGDLSSESTVSRIRTEHFPLTLESARPSHTSQYLCASSEDYSNQPQHFGDGTRLSIL.

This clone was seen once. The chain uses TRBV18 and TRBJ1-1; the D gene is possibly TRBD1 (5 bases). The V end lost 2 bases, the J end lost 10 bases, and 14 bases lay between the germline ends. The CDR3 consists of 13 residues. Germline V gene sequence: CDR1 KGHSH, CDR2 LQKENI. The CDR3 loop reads CASSPLPSQGAFF. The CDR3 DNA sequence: TGTGCCAGCTCACCATTACCGTCTCAGGGAGCTTTCTTT.

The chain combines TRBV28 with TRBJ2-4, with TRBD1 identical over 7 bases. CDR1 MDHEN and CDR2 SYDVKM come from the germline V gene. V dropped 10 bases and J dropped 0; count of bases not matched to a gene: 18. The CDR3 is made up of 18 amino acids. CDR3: CATNQWTGANLAKNIQYF. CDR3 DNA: TGTGCCACCAACCAATGGACAGGCGCAAACCTAGCCAAAAACATTCAGTACTTC.

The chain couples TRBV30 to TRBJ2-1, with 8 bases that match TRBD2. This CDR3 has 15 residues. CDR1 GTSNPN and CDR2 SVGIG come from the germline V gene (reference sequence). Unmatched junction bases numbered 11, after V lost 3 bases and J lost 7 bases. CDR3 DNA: TGTGCCTGGAGGCGAACGCTAGCGGGCCTAAATGAGCAGTTCTTC. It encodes CAWRRTLAGLNEQFF.

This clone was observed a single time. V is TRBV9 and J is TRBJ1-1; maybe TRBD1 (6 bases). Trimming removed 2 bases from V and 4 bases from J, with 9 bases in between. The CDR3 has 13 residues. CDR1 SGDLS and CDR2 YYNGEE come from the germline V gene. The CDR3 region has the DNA TGTGCCAGCAGCGTGGGGGCGGGCACTGAAGCTTTCTTT. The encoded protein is CASSVGAGTEAFF.

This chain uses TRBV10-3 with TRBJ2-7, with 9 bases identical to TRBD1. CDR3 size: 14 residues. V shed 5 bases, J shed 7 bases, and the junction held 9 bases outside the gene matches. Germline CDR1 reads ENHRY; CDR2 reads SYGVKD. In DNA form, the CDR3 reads TGTGCCATCAGTCCGGGACAGGGTGGCCGGGAGCAGTACTTC. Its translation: CAISPGQGGREQYF.